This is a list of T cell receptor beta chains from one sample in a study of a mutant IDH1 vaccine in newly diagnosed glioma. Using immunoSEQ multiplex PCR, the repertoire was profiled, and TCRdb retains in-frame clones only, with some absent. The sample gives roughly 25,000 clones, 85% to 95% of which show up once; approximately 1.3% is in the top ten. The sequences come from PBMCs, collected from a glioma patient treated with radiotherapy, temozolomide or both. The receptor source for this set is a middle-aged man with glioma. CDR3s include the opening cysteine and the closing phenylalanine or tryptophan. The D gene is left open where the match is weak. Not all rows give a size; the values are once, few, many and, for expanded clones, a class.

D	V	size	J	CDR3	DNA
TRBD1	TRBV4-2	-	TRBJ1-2	CASSRSTGTENYGYTF	TGTGCCAGCAGCAGAAGCACCGGGACAGAGAACTATGGCTACACCTTC
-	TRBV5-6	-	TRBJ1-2	CASSLVDSNYGYTF	TGTGCCAGCAGCTTGGTAGATTCTAACTATGGCTACACCTTC
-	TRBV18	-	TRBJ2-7	CASSPLSSYEQYF	TGTGCCAGCTCACCCCTGAGCTCCTACGAGCAGTACTTC
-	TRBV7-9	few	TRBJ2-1	CASSPEVHNEQFF	TGTGCCAGCAGTCCGGAGGTCCACAATGAGCAGTTCTTC
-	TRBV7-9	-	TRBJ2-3	CASSLGLSTDTQYF	TGTGCCAGCAGCTTAGGACTATCCACAGATACGCAGTATTTT
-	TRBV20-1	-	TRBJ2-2	CSARGTGELFF	TGCAGTGCGAGGGGGACCGGGGAGCTGTTTTTT
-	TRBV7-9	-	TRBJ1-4	CASTRGDRALFNEKLFF	TGTGCCAGCACTCGGGGGGACCGGGCCCTTTTCAATGAAAAACTGTTTTTT
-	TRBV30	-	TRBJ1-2	CASLIRGGGYTF	TGTGCCTCCCTGATCAGGGGCGGTGGCTACACCTTC
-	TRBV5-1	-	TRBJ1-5	CASSEGTVDSNQPQHF	TGCGCCAGCAGCGAGGGGACGGTAGATAGCAATCAGCCCCAGCATTTT
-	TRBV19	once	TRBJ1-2	CASSIAQNYGYTF	TGTGCCAGTAGTATAGCCCAGAACTATGGCTACACCTTC